Each of the 22 T cell receptor beta chains below was sequenced from the same sample in a study of tumor-infiltrating lymphocytes in primary liver carcinoma. TCR beta cDNA was made from roughly 500 ng total RNA with a constant-region primer. What produced the TCR beta libraries was three nested multiplex PCR rounds using slightly modified ARM-PCR. A C-beta reverse primer and TRBV1-TRBV30 forward primers served in each of the first two PCR rounds, at roughly 10 cycles apiece. TCRdb fed the multiplex PCR reads into MiXCR, producing one record per CDR3 protein. The profile covers nearly 200,000 distinct CDR3 sequences, with approximately 65% appearing a single time and roughly 7% taken by the ten largest. Both blood RNA, taken from unsorted whole blood, and germline DNA were extracted. The material sequenced was peripheral blood. All receptors derive from a woman in her fifties or sixties with primary liver carcinoma and hepatitis B virus infection.

Here the CDR3 reads CASSQKRIGGGYTF. The CDR3 coding sequence is TGTGCCAGCAGTCAGAAGCGGATAGGGGGCGGCTACACCTTC. The J gene is TRBJ1-2, the V gene TRBV11-2; TRBD1 aligns across 7 bases. The CDR3 has 14 amino acids. With 6 bases clipped from V and 8 bases from J, the junction kept 12 bases outside the gene matches. Looked up from germline, CDR1 is SGHAT and CDR2 is FQNNGV.

The chain links TRBV7-6 to TRBJ2-1; D is possibly TRBD1 or TRBD2 (6 bases each). Trimming removed 6 bases from V and 8 bases from J, with 17 bases in between. The length of the CDR3 is 14 residues. Germline V gives CDR1 SGHVS, CDR2 FNYEAQ. The CDR3 sequence is CASSNAGGVYEQFF. The CDR3, as DNA: TGTGCCAGCAGTAATGCCGGGGGCGTATATGAGCAGTTCTTC.

This clonotype was detected only a few times. V and J are TRBV5-1 and TRBJ2-6; no clear D. With 0 bases removed from V and 2 bases from J, the gap between germline ends came to 9 bases. Germline CDR1 reads SGHRS; CDR2 reads YFSETQ. This CDR3 has 16 amino acids. The CDR3 nucleotides read TGCGCCAGCAGCTTGGAGGGCCTACCTGGGGCCAACGTCCTGACTTTC. Translating gives CASSLEGLPGANVLTF. The full variable domain, its missing parts supplied by reference TRBV5-1 and TRBJ2-6, is KAGVTQTPRYLIKTRGQQVTLSCSPISGHRSVSWYQQTPGQGLQFLFEYFSETQRNKGNFPGRFSGRQFSNSRSEMNVSTLELGDSALYLCASSLEGLPGANVLTFGAGSRLTVL.

In regard to this clonotype: A much larger clone differs by one base, so this may be a read error. The J gene is TRBJ1-6, the V gene TRBV28; D may be TRBD1 (5 bases). The CDR3 totals 15 residues. V lost 6 bases and J lost 6, with 15 bases in between. Germline lookup yields CDR1 MDHEN and CDR2 SYDVKM. CDR3: CASSASGHFNSPLHF. The CDR3 nucleotides read TGTGCCAGCAGCGCATCCGGACACTTTAATTCACCCCTCCACTTT.

This sequence joins TRBV12-3 or TRBV12-4 and TRBJ1-3, with D perhaps TRBD1 (5 bases). The V and J ends lost 7 bases and 4 bases respectively, with 20 bases between them. This CDR3 is 16 amino acids long. The CDR3 loop is CASIFPRVSEGNTIYF. The CDR3 region has the DNA TGTGCCAGCATTTTCCCCAGGGTCAGTGAGGGAAACACCATATATTTT.

Concerning this clonotype: Relative to the germline gene, one junction end is altered; a read error may explain this. The V and J genes are TRBV11-2 and TRBJ2-1; no definite D call. The CDR3 is 15 residues long. From germline, CDR1 is SGHAT and CDR2 FQNNGV. The CDR3 DNA follows: TGTGCCAGCAGCTTAGGGGCCCCCTCCTACAATGCGCAGTTCTTC. It specifies CASSLGAPSYNAQFF.

This clonotype was observed once. This sequence joins TRBV7-3 and TRBJ2-1; D not resolved. Trimming removed 5 bases from V and 6 bases from J, with 11 bases in between. Germline assignment: CDR1 SGHTA and CDR2 FQGTGA. CDR3 length: 13 residues. CDR3 residues: CASSPTVVNEQFF. CDR3 sequence (DNA): TGTGCCAGCAGCCCCACAGTCGTCAATGAGCAGTTCTTC.

This clonotype was detected a few times. The chain uses TRBV28 and TRBJ1-1; D call uncertain. The CDR3 is made up of 12 amino acids. V lost 2 bases and J 11 bases, leaving 12 bases between the germline ends. Germline CDR1 reads MDHEN; CDR2 reads SYDVKM. The CDR3 region has the DNA TGTGCCAGCAGTTTAACCCTGAGGACCGCTTTCTTT. This codes for CASSLTLRTAFF.

To note about this clonotype: The germline gene is not matched at one end of the junction; a read error may be the cause. J is TRBJ1-4 and V is TRBV4-1; perhaps TRBD1 as D (6 bases). Looked up from germline, CDR1 is MGHRA and CDR2 is YSYEKL. This CDR3 spans 16 amino acids. Written as DNA, the CDR3 is TGCGCCAGTAGCCAAGGGCAGGGGTCTTTAAGCGAAAAACTGCTTTTT. It is translated as CASSQGQGSLSEKLLF.

The V call is TRBV6-5, the J call TRBJ2-3; no clear D. Germline loops: CDR1 MNHEY, CDR2 SVGAGI. This CDR3 comprises 12 residues. Trimming cost V 8 bases and J 6 bases, with 12 bases left between them. The CDR3 sequence: CASGPYADTQYF. In nucleotides, the CDR3 is TGTGCCAGCGGCCCCTATGCTGATACGCAGTATTTT.

This clonotype was seen once. This may stem from a read error, because a much larger clone lies one nucleotide away. The rearrangement joins TRBV12-3 or TRBV12-4 to TRBJ2-5; 12 bases agree with TRBD2. The junction had 15 bases not matched to a gene; V was cut back by 6 bases and J by 1 base. The CDR3 has 19 amino acids. The chain's CDR3 is CASRPASSGRAVCQETQYF. CDR3 bases: TGTGCCAGCAGACCTGCCTCTAGCGGGAGGGCCGTATGCCAAGAGACCCAGTACTTC.

As to this clonotype: One junction end does not reproduce the germline sequence, and a read error may be involved. The chain carries TRBV11-2 and TRBJ2-1; TRBD2 matches 7 bases. This CDR3 region has 15 residues. The germline V gene encodes CDR1 SGHAT and CDR2 FQNNGV. CDR3 bases: TGTGCCGGCAGCTCCCAGGCGGGAGATTTTAATGAGCAGTTCTTC. This encodes CAGSSQAGDFNEQFF.

Comments on this clonotype: A single base separates this from a much larger clone, so it may be a read error. The rearrangement links TRBV4-1 to TRBJ1-5; TRBD1 aligns across 7 bases. The CDR3 runs 19 residues. CDR1 MGHRA and CDR2 YSYEKL come from the germline V gene. The DNA of the CDR3 is TGCACCAGCAGCCAAGGGTGGGGGGACAGAGTCTATAGCAATCAGCCCCAGCATTTT. Encoded protein: CTSSQGWGDRVYSNQPQHF.

Points on this clonotype: This may arise from a read error, as a much more abundant clone is one base away. The chain uses TRBV6-6 and TRBJ1-6; maybe TRBD1 (5 bases). V was cut by 10 bases and J by 8 bases, with 12 bases left in between. The germline V gene encodes CDR1 MNHNY and CDR2 SVGAGI (reference sequence). The CDR3 is 12 amino acids. This chain's CDR3 is CANTSGDSPLHF. The DNA of the CDR3 is TGTGCCAACACTTCGGGGGATTCACCCCTCCACTTT.

Points on this clonotype: This likely comes from a read error, as the CDR3 has no conserved phenylalanine or tryptophan at its end. The rearrangement links TRBV9 to TRBJ2-1; D is tentatively TRBD1 or TRBD2 (6 bases each). This CDR3 contains 15 residues. Trimming cost V 5 bases and J 9 bases, with 21 bases left between them. Per germline, CDR1 SGDLS and CDR2 YYNGEE. Here the CDR3 DNA reads TGTGCCAGCAGGCGGAGGGAACAGGGTCGCGGTGAGCAGTTCCTC. This gives the protein CASRRREQGRGEQFL.

This clonotype was picked up one time. Here the CDR3 reads CASSQDEAHTQYF. CDR3 in DNA: TGTGCCAGCAGCCAGGATGAGGCACATACGCAGTATTTT. This chain connects TRBV7-9 to TRBJ2-3, with D hard to call. The CDR3 covers 13 residues. Trimming took 5 bases from V and 7 from J, leaving 13 bases between them. The germline CDR1 and CDR2 sequences are SEHNR and FQNEAQ (reference sequence). The full variable domain, completed using reference TRBV7-9 and TRBJ2-3, is DTGVSQNPRHKITKRGQNVTFRCDPISEHNRLYWYRQTLGQGPEFLTYFQNEAQLEKSRLLSDRFSAERPKGSFSTLEIQRTEQGDSAMYLCASSQDEAHTQYFGPGTRLTVL.

This clonotype was seen only once. This rearrangement joins TRBV6-5 to TRBJ2-5; 7 bases map to TRBD1. The junction had 14 bases not matched to a gene; V was cut back by 9 bases and J by 7 bases. Germline values: CDR1 MNHEY, CDR2 SVGAGI. This CDR3 is 14 amino acids long. CDR3 region: CARSTTGFGGTQYF. The CDR3, as DNA: TGTGCCAGGAGTACGACAGGGTTTGGGGGGACCCAGTACTTC.

On this clonotype itself: The CDR3 does not close with the conserved phenylalanine or tryptophan, likely indicating a read error. This rearrangement joins TRBV10-3 to TRBJ2-7, with D perhaps TRBD1 or TRBD2 (5 bases each). CDR1 and CDR2 (germline): ENHRY, SYGVKD. V lost 2 bases to trimming and J lost 3 bases, with 20 bases between them. The CDR3 is 17 residues long. CDR3 amino acids: CAISEPEILGVIYEQYL. As DNA, the CDR3 is TGTGCCATCAGTGAGCCCGAGATTCTGGGGGTGATCTACGAGCAGTACCTC.

This clonotype turned up a few times. This sequence may be a read error, since a much larger clone differs from it by one base. In this CDR3 the conserved last residue, phenylalanine or tryptophan, is missing, so a read error is likely. The genes are TRBV29-1 and TRBJ1-1; possibly TRBD1 for D (5 bases). The length of the CDR3 is 13 residues. The V end was cut by 2 bases, the J end by 7 bases, with 14 bases between. Germline values: CDR1 SQVTM, CDR2 ANQGSEA. CDR3 sequence (DNA): TGCAGCGTTGAAATGTCCATGGGGGGTGAAGCTTTCCTT. Protein: CSVEMSMGGEAFL.

As to this clonotype: This may come from a read error, since a much larger clone is one base off. V gene TRBV6-5 combines with J gene TRBJ1-2, with TRBD1 as a possible D gene (5 bases). CDR3 length: 16 residues. Germline assignment: CDR1 MNHEY and CDR2 SVGAGI. Trimming shortened V by 6 bases and J by 7 bases, and 24 bases separated the two germline ends. The CDR3 DNA sequence: TGTGCCAGCAGGCGTGGACGGGGCGCTTCCCTGAGTGGCTACACCTTC. Translation gives CASRRGRGASLSGYTF.

This clonotype was observed a handful of times. J is TRBJ1-2 and V is TRBV12-3 or TRBV12-4; D gene unclear. Deletions cut 7 bases from V and 5 bases from J, with 5 bases between. The CDR3 spans 10 residues. CDR3 loop: CASKKYGYTF. DNA of the CDR3: TGTGCCAGCAAGAAATATGGCTACACCTTC.

To note about this clonotype: A much larger clone sits a single nucleotide away, making a read error possible. The rearrangement uses TRBV6-2 or TRBV6-3 and TRBJ1-1, with D maybe TRBD1 (6 bases). Germline V lookup: CDR1 MNHEY, CDR2 SVGEGT. This CDR3 has 13 amino acids. V was clipped by 10 bases and J by 7 bases, with 19 bases between them. The CDR3 loop is CANRGQTKIEAFF. CDR3 nucleotides: TGTGCCAACCGAGGACAGACTAAGATTGAAGCTTTCTTT.